The clone carrying this T cell receptor (beta chain) was recorded once. What it binds is unknown. Previously, flow cytometry had revealed CD8+CD57+ cell expansion in the patients chosen for sequencing. At blood sampling, none of the patients had yet received therapy. Researchers used genomic DNA as the template to profile TCR beta VDJ and CDR3. TCRdb passed the reads through MiXCR, listing each CDR3 protein once. This sample has 150,000 or so distinct CDR3 sequences, with 48% found just once. The data were obtained in a study of CD8+CD57+ T cells in acquired aplastic anemia. Study context: Mean yield of DNA from sorted CD4+ and CD8+ cells was about 3.2 ug. General study points: Both patients and controls carried the same twenty-nine CD8+ CDR3 sequences.

Germline V gives CDR1 SQVTM, CDR2 ANQGSEA. The CDR3 is 11 residues long. Losses at the gene ends were 5 bases for V and 4 bases for J; bases not matched to a gene: 1. The specimen sequenced was sorted CD4+, CD8+, or CD8+CD57+ T cells (not recorded which) from PBMCs. The TCR originated in a human donor with aplastic anemia. V and J are TRBV29-1 and TRBJ1-2; 7 bases match TRBD1. The DNA of the CDR3 is TGCAGCGTTCGACAGGGCTATGGCTACACCTTC. This gives the protein CSVRQGYGYTF.